The clone carrying this TCR beta chain was seen repeatedly, ten times or more. As yet, its antigen is unknown. Researchers took RNA transcripts and amplified the TCR beta CDR3 regions from them. The study used the HTBI primer set for a first-round RT-PCR of the TCR CDR3. A single record per CDR3 protein comes from TCRdb applying MiXCR to the multiplex PCR reads. The sample includes under 400,000 distinct CDR3 sequences, around 14% of them seen just once. The ends lost 4 bases at V and 2 bases at J; junction bases unmatched: 3. Germline values: CDR1 SGHRS, CDR2 YFSETQ. This CDR3 comprises 14 residues. This entry belongs to a study of T cells in Graves' hyperthyroidism and ophthalmopathy. Study conclusions and caveats: Ophthalmopathy was identified by the model a median about six months ahead of onset. A model using 13 V-J features told ophthalmopathy apart from stable hyperthyroidism.

The chain couples TRBV5-1 to TRBJ1-3; 7 bases align to TRBD1. Sample: blood. This sequence was found in a woman aged 18-30 years with Graves' hyperthyroidism. The CDR3 protein is CASSQTGTGNTIYF. Written as DNA, the CDR3 is TGCGCCAGCAGCCAGACAGGGACTGGAAACACCATATATTTT.